The clone carrying this TCR beta chain was counted between two and nine times. Its antigen is unknown. This CDR3 is built from 16 residues. Germline V gene data show CDR1 as DFQATT and CDR2 as SNEGSKA (reference sequence). With 6 bases clipped from V and 3 bases from J, the junction kept 10 bases outside the gene matches. The data originate from a study of Graves' ophthalmopathy and Graves' hyperthyroidism. Turning to the study itself: Hyperthyroidism showing no ophthalmopathy within 18 months of follow-up was stable. General study results and limits: From stable hyperthyroidism, ophthalmopathy was separated by a 13-signature model with 85% to 90% sensitivity and 75% to 84% specificity.

Investigators amplified TCR beta CDR3 regions from RNA transcripts. Second-round multiplex PCR came after a first-round RT-PCR that employed HTBI primers. MiXCR was run by TCRdb on the multiplex PCR reads, yielding one entry per CDR3 protein. The sample carries over a million distinct CDR3 sequences, 36% recorded once. Sequences were obtained from peripheral blood or thyroid tissue (not recorded which). V gene TRBV20-1 combines with J gene TRBJ1-6; 8 nucleotides line up with TRBD1. The receptor's source is an adult man with Graves' hyperthyroidism. CDR3 nucleotides: TGCAGTGCCCGATTACCCGGGACAGGCTATAATTCACCCCTCCACTTT. Translated: CSARLPGTGYNSPLHF.